This T cell receptor (beta chain) was recovered during a study of T cell responses to AZD1222 COVID-19 vaccine. The protocol was immunoSEQ multiplex PCR, while the TCRdb copy is restricted to in-frame clones and leaves out a portion. The profile shows 150,000 or so clones, about 89% of them singletons. To note about this clone: The antigen is not known.

The germline gives CDR1 SGHRS, CDR2 YFSETQ. CDR3 length: 17 amino acids. Trimming cost V 1 base and J 0 bases, with 11 bases left between them. General study results and limits: In a largely white British group with more females than males, clonal diversity was possibly underestimated.

This specimen consisted of peripheral blood, obtained on day 0 of AZD1222 vaccination. The V call is TRBV5-1, the J call TRBJ1-6, with D possibly TRBD1 on 5 matching bases. The origin of this receptor is an adult in good health. The CDR3 DNA follows: TGCGCCAGCAGCTTGCGGGGGGAGAGCTCCTATAATTCACCCCTCCACTTT. Its translation: CASSLRGESSYNSPLHF.